The text below deals with one T cell receptor beta chain. Its antigen is currently unknown. This record belongs to a study of regulatory dendritic cells for organ transplantation. Study overall: Regulatory dendritic cells were monocyte-derived, receiving vitamin D3 on days 0 and 4 and IL-10 on day 4.

Sequencing was performed with immunoSEQ multiplex PCR; in TCRdb, only in-frame clones are kept and a portion is missing. The sample contains over 8,000 clones, about three fifths of which appear only once. Germline CDR1 is SGDLS and CDR2 is YYNGEE. With 3 bases clipped from V and 3 bases from J, the junction kept 3 bases outside the gene matches. The CDR3 extends over 15 amino acids. CFSE-labeled sorted T cells met regulatory or mature dendritic cells for 4 to 6 days. The clonotype comes from a human donor in good health. Sequencing used naive CD4+ T cells from blood cultured with dendritic cells. This sample's subset: CD45RA+ naive T cells. V is TRBV9 and J is TRBJ2-3; TRBD2 matches at 11 bases. The DNA of the CDR3 is TGTGCCAGCAGCGCGGGGACTAGCGGAACAGATACGCAGTATTTT. Encoded protein: CASSAGTSGTDTQYF.